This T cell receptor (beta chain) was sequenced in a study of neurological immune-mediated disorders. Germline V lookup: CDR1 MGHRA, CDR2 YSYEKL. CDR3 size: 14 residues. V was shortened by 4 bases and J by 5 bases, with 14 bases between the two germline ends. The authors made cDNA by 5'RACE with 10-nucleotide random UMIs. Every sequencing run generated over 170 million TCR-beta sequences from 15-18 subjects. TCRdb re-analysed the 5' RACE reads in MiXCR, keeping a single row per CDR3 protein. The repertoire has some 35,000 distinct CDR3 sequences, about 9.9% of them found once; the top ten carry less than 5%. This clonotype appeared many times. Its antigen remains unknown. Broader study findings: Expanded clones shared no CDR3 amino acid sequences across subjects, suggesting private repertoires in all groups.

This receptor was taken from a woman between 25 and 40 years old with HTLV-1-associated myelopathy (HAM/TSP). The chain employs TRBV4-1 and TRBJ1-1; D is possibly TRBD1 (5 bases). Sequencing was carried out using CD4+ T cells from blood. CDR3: CASSLGPSGTEAFF. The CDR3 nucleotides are TGCGCCAGCAGCCTGGGCCCCTCAGGGACTGAAGCTTTCTTT.